One sample yielded the 20 T cell receptor beta chains listed below, sequenced in a study of identical twins. TCRdb re-derived calls from the 5' RACE reads in MiXCR, one entry per CDR3 protein. The sample contains about 220,000 distinct CDR3 sequences, 6% to 7% of which appear only once. This sample was shared with a second study, whose subject was T cells expressing NK-cell markers.

Sample: CD8+ T cells sorted from blood. All receptors derive from a young woman in good health.

This clonotype was detected only a few times. The gene calls are TRBV2 and TRBJ2-1; TRBD1 matches at 8 bases. The germline gives CDR1 SNHLY, CDR2 FYNNEI. Trimming took 4 bases from V and 3 from J; bases not matched to a gene: 5. The CDR3 sequence is 15 residues long. Here the CDR3 reads CASSGGDRGYNEQFF. CDR3 nucleotide sequence: TGTGCCAGCAGTGGAGGAGACAGGGGCTACAATGAGCAGTTCTTC.

The chain combines TRBV20-1 with TRBJ2-7; no firm D call. This CDR3 comprises 13 residues. The germline CDR1 and CDR2 sequences are DFQATT and SNEGSKA (reference sequence). The V end lost 1 base, the J end lost 6 bases, and 13 bases lay between the germline ends. The CDR3 spells CSARGWSNIEQYF. Written as DNA, the CDR3 is TGCAGTGCTAGAGGCTGGAGTAACATCGAGCAGTACTTC.

The rearrangement links TRBV12-3 or TRBV12-4 to TRBJ2-2; no reliable D call. V was shortened by 2 bases and J by 9 bases, with 7 bases between the two germline ends. The CDR3 is 12 amino acids. The CDR3 is CASSLLVRELFF. The CDR3 DNA is TGTGCCAGCAGTTTATTGGTTCGGGAGCTGTTTTTT.

The chain employs TRBV7-9 and TRBJ2-7; TRBD1 matches 10 bases. In germline, CDR1 is SEHNR, CDR2 FQNEAQ (reference sequence). V lost 4 bases to trimming and J lost 1 base; unmatched junction nucleotides: 4. The CDR3 extends over 15 amino acids. The CDR3 DNA sequence: TGTGCCAGCAGCTCCGGGACAGGGGTTTCCTACGAGCAGTACTTC. This gives the protein CASSSGTGVSYEQYF.

The chain recombines TRBV29-1 with TRBJ1-2; D gene ambiguous. This CDR3 contains 12 residues. V lost 8 bases to trimming and J lost 2 bases, with 12 bases between them. The germline V gene encodes CDR1 SQVTM and CDR2 ANQGSEA. The CDR3 DNA reads TGCAGCATCAAGGGAGGGAACTATGGCTACACCTTC. Its translation: CSIKGGNYGYTF.

The chain uses TRBV10-1 and TRBJ2-1, with D possibly TRBD2 on 5 matching bases. This CDR3 region has 14 residues. The germline CDR1 and CDR2 sequences are WNHNN and SYGVQD (reference sequence). Deletions cut 0 bases from V and 6 bases from J, with 9 bases between. The CDR3 region has the DNA TGCGCCAGCAGTGAGTCGACTCGGGGCAATGAGCAGTTCTTC. This translates into CASSESTRGNEQFF.

This clonotype occurred a few times. The J gene is TRBJ2-2, the V gene TRBV4-3, with no clear D. V shed 2 bases and J shed 6 bases, with 7 bases lying between them. Germline V gene lookup returns CDR1 LGHNA and CDR2 YSLEER. This CDR3 comprises 13 residues. DNA for the CDR3: TGCGCCAGCAGCCAACAATGGGCCGGGGAGCTGTTTTTT. Amino acids: CASSQQWAGELFF.

The chain joins TRBV2 to TRBJ2-2, with TRBD2 as a possible D gene (6 bases). Germline CDR1 and CDR2: SNHLY and FYNNEI. The CDR3 has 15 amino acids. The V end lost 4 bases, the J end lost 4 bases, and 13 bases lay between the germline ends. Here the CDR3 DNA reads TGTGCCAGCAGTGGGACTACAGAGACCACCGGGGAGCTGTTTTTT. Protein sequence: CASSGTTETTGELFF.

The chain is built from TRBV3-1 and TRBJ2-5, with D tentatively TRBD2 (6 bases). Per the germline V gene, CDR1 is LGHDT and CDR2 is YNNKEL (reference sequence). V shed 6 bases and J shed 2 bases, with 13 bases lying between them. The CDR3 is made up of 14 amino acids. The CDR3 sequence: CASSPSGLQETQYF. In nucleotides, the CDR3 is TGTGCCAGCAGTCCCTCGGGACTGCAAGAGACCCAGTACTTC.

The table lists this clonotype with a few counts. V and J are TRBV2 and TRBJ1-5; 8 bases map to TRBD1. The junction had 8 bases not matched to a gene; V was cut back by 6 bases and J by 4 bases. CDR3 length: 15 residues. Looked up from germline, CDR1 is SNHLY and CDR2 is FYNNEI. CDR3 coding DNA: TGTGCCAGCAGAGCAGGGGACAGGCCAAATCAGCCCCAGCATTTT. Translating gives CASRAGDRPNQPQHF.

V and J are TRBV7-6 and TRBJ2-3; a possible D gene is TRBD1 (7 bases). Per germline, CDR1 SGHVS and CDR2 FNYEAQ. The V end lost 2 bases, the J end lost 8 bases, and 17 bases lay between the germline ends. CDR3 length: 15 residues. In DNA form, the CDR3 reads TGTGCCAGCAGCTTACAGACAGGGATGCGGGGTACGCAGTATTTT. This encodes CASSLQTGMRGTQYF.

This sequence joins TRBV18 and TRBJ2-3; TRBD1 matches 7 bases. V was pared by 0 bases and J by 2 bases, with 5 bases of the junction left unmatched. This CDR3 region has 16 residues. Looked up from germline, CDR1 is KGHSH and CDR2 is LQKENI. CDR3 sequence (DNA): TGTGCCAGCTCACCACCGGGACAGCTAAACACAGATACGCAGTATTTT. Its protein product is CASSPPGQLNTDTQYF.

The CDR3 sequence: CASSQVGASGKQTQYF. CDR3 in DNA: TGTGCCAGCAGCCAAGTAGGGGCTAGCGGGAAGCAGACCCAGTACTTC. The V and J genes are TRBV3-1 and TRBJ2-5; TRBD2 matches 9 bases. The V segment lost 1 base and the J segment 6 bases; nucleotides outside the gene matches: 9. The germline V gene has CDR1 LGHDT and CDR2 YNNKEL (reference sequence). CDR3 size: 16 residues.

The genes are TRBV10-2 and TRBJ2-7, with 9 bases that match TRBD1. Trimming took 8 bases from V and 3 from J; bases not matched to a gene: 8. The germline V gene encodes CDR1 WSHSY and CDR2 SAAADI. This CDR3 region has 14 residues. The CDR3 nucleotides are TGCGCCAGCTACGAGGGACAGGGAATCTACGAGCAGTACTTC. Translated: CASYEGQGIYEQYF.

Ten or more counts support this clonotype. This chain joins TRBV5-5 and TRBJ1-2; TRBD1 is a possible D gene (6 bases). V was trimmed by 0 bases and J by 5 bases, leaving 11 bases between them. Germline CDR1 SGHKS, CDR2 YYEKEE (reference sequence). CDR3 length equals 14 residues. Here the CDR3 DNA reads TGTGCCAGCAGCTTGGAACAGGGATGGTATGGCTACACCTTC. Encoded protein: CASSLEQGWYGYTF.

The V gene is TRBV27, the J gene TRBJ1-1; 7 nucleotides match TRBD1. Trimming removed 2 bases from V and 4 bases from J; junction bases left unmatched: 7. The germline V gene encodes CDR1 MNHEY and CDR2 SMNVEV (reference sequence). This CDR3 has 15 amino acids. In DNA form, the CDR3 reads TGTGCCAGCAGTTTACAATCCAGGGGGGGCACTGAAGCTTTCTTT. The encoded protein is CASSLQSRGGTEAFF.

This clonotype has more than one count but fewer than ten. The chain couples TRBV9 to TRBJ1-2; D ambiguous. The CDR3 length is 8 residues. Between the trimmed V and J ends, which lost 5 bases and 11 bases, there was a span of 4 bases. CDR1 is SGDLS and CDR2 is YYNGEE in the germline V gene. In nucleotides, the CDR3 is TGTGCCAGCAGTCCATACACCTTC. Its translation is CASSPYTF. Variable domain in full (rest from reference TRBV9 and TRBJ1-2): DSGVTQTPKHLITATGQRVTLRCSPRSGDLSVYWYQQSLDQGLQFLIQYYNGEERAKGNILERFSAQQFPDLHSELNLSSLELGDSALYFCASSPYTFGSGTRLTVV.

The rearrangement uses TRBV3-1 and TRBJ2-5; 9 bases are shared with TRBD2. J lost 5 bases, V lost 0 bases, and 13 bases had no gene match. From germline, CDR1 is LGHDT and CDR2 YNNKEL (reference sequence). This CDR3 spans 18 amino acids. CDR3 coding DNA: TGTGCCAGCAGCCAAGATCAGGTGGCGGGGGGGCGGTCGGAGACCCAGTACTTC. Its protein is CASSQDQVAGGRSETQYF.

This rearrangement joins TRBV11-2 to TRBJ2-7; D uncertain. The length of the CDR3 is 12 residues. V was cut by 5 bases and J by 6 bases, with 11 bases left in between. Germline CDR1 SGHAT, CDR2 FQNNGV. DNA of the CDR3: TGTGCCAGCAGCCCCCCTGGTCCCGAGCAGTACTTC. Encoded protein: CASSPPGPEQYF.

The genes are TRBV7-9 and TRBJ2-2; D is ambiguous. Per the germline V gene, CDR1 is SEHNR and CDR2 is FQNEAQ (reference sequence). This CDR3 comprises 16 residues. Trimming cost V 1 base and J 7 bases, with 16 bases left between them. CDR3 in DNA: TGTGCCAGCAGCTTAGTGGTGGTAGAAAATCACGGGGAGCTGTTTTTT. This encodes CASSLVVVENHGELFF.